The rows below give T cell receptor beta chains drawn from one sample of a study of cytomegalovirus exposure and HLA in healthy donors. Only in-frame clones appear in the TCRdb table, and some are missing; sequencing was by immunoSEQ multiplex PCR. The sample yields over 120,000 clones, approximately 88% seen once. Sequencing input: PBMCs. These receptors were taken from a man in his late teens or twenties in good health and CMV-seropositive. Each CDR3 is given without its conserved first and last residue.

v_call: TRBV29-1
j_call: TRBJ2-1
cdr3_aa: SVRREATYNEQF

v_call: TRBV11-3
j_call: TRBJ2-2
cdr3_aa: ASSVRGGTGELF

v_call: TRBV5-1
j_call: TRBJ1-2
cdr3_aa: ASSPSENYGYT

v_call: TRBV5-6
j_call: TRBJ1-3
cdr3_aa: ASRRSSGNTIY

v_call: TRBV27
j_call: TRBJ2-7
cdr3_aa: ASSQGIGGYEQY

v_call: TRBV27
j_call: TRBJ2-1
cdr3_aa: ASSFWTSPDEQF

v_call: TRBV19
j_call: TRBJ1-1
cdr3_aa: ASTDFSTGIAEAF

v_call: TRBV2
j_call: TRBJ2-3
cdr3_aa: ASSLRPTSGFTTDTQY

v_call: TRBV5-4
j_call: TRBJ1-6
cdr3_aa: ASSLEGKGSPLH

v_call: TRBV2
j_call: TRBJ1-4
cdr3_aa: ASSDRSNEKLF

v_call: TRBV27
j_call: TRBJ2-7
cdr3_aa: ASSMTDSYEQY

v_call: TRBV5-1
j_call: TRBJ1-1
cdr3_aa: ASSPPGQGRFGNTEAF

v_call: TRBV18
j_call: TRBJ1-5
cdr3_aa: ASSPRGTGQPQH

v_call: TRBV29-1
j_call: TRBJ1-2
cdr3_aa: SVTTGSSYT

v_call: TRBV10-2
j_call: TRBJ2-7
cdr3_aa: ASNRGRESYEQY

v_call: TRBV14
j_call: TRBJ2-1
cdr3_aa: ATGVGEQF

v_call: TRBV15
j_call: TRBJ1-2
cdr3_aa: ATSRASTGGDGYT

v_call: TRBV19
j_call: TRBJ1-1
cdr3_aa: ASSLTGTAYEAF

v_call: TRBV5-6
j_call: TRBJ2-3
cdr3_aa: ASSLTGRSTDTQY

v_call: TRBV27
j_call: TRBJ1-2
cdr3_aa: ASSLTGTGIWGYT

v_call: TRBV29-1
j_call: TRBJ2-1
cdr3_aa: SVEGLAGVYEQF

v_call: TRBV2
j_call: TRBJ1-6
cdr3_aa: ASSRDRAVSPLH

v_call: TRBV14
j_call: TRBJ1-5
cdr3_aa: ASSPTGQKDQPQH

v_call: TRBV15
j_call: TRBJ2-2
cdr3_aa: ATTSGGNTGELF

v_call: TRBV27
j_call: TRBJ2-2
cdr3_aa: ASSLSSTGELF

v_call: TRBV4-1
j_call: TRBJ2-7
cdr3_aa: ASSQEDRGSDEQY

v_call: TRBV18
j_call: TRBJ2-3
cdr3_aa: ASSLHGPTLADTQY

v_call: TRBV6-1
j_call: TRBJ2-2
cdr3_aa: ASSEGGSGLAGNTGELF

v_call: TRBV9
j_call: TRBJ2-1
cdr3_aa: ASSVINNEQF

v_call: TRBV6-6
j_call: TRBJ1-6
cdr3_aa: ASSYPTPLH

v_call: TRBV6-5
j_call: TRBJ1-5
cdr3_aa: ASSSDRGQPQH

v_call: TRBV6-5
j_call: TRBJ2-3
cdr3_aa: ASFSADTQY

v_call: TRBV19
j_call: TRBJ1-5
cdr3_aa: ASSVGGNQPQH

v_call: TRBV28
j_call: TRBJ2-6
cdr3_aa: ASSPGTLSSGANVLT

v_call: TRBV6-4
j_call: TRBJ1-2
cdr3_aa: ASSDYRGGYT

v_call: TRBV11-3
j_call: TRBJ2-7
cdr3_aa: ASSGIRDRGREQY

v_call: TRBV28
j_call: TRBJ1-1
cdr3_aa: ASSLTRGTEAF

v_call: TRBV7-9
j_call: TRBJ1-4
cdr3_aa: ASSLGQLTNEKLF

v_call: TRBV6-4
j_call: TRBJ1-6
cdr3_aa: ASSDSTNSPLH

v_call: TRBV14
j_call: TRBJ2-7
cdr3_aa: ASSPRTGWYEQY

v_call: TRBV7-9
j_call: TRBJ2-7
cdr3_aa: ASSPSSYEQY

v_call: TRBV6-5
j_call: TRBJ1-1
cdr3_aa: ASGRGVNTEAF